A single sample is the source of the 9 T cell receptor beta chains below, sequenced in a study of human thymus T cells. Only in-frame clones appear in the TCRdb table, and some are missing; sequencing was by immunoSEQ multiplex PCR. Of approximately 71,000 clones in the sample, roughly 95% were seen once. Obtained as resections during corrective heart surgery, the thymus tissue was then studied. Material for sequencing was thymus tissue. These receptors all come from a girl less than two years old with a congenital heart defect but otherwise immunologically healthy.

The chain recombines TRBV4-2 with TRBJ2-1; D not resolved. Germline loops: CDR1 LGHNA, CDR2 YNFKEQ. Deletions cut 0 bases from V and 4 bases from J, with 13 bases between. This CDR3 has 16 residues. For the CDR3, the DNA is TGTGCCAGCAGCCAAGAAGCGTCCCCGCTTTACAATGAGCAGTTCTTC. The encoded protein is CASSQEASPLYNEQFF.

V gene TRBV28 combines with J gene TRBJ1-5; 7 bases are shared with TRBD1. The V gene's germline CDR1 is MDHEN and CDR2 SYDVKM. The CDR3 is made up of 17 amino acids. The J segment lost 1 base and the V segment lost 2 bases, leaving 8 bases of the junction unmatched. DNA for the CDR3: TGTGCCAGCAGTTTAACCCTAACAGGGGTCAGCAATCAGCCCCAGCATTTT. The encoded protein is CASSLTLTGVSNQPQHF.

This chain connects TRBV18 to TRBJ1-3; no firm D call. V shed 4 bases and J shed 0 bases, with 16 bases lying between them. This CDR3 spans 17 amino acids. Germline V gene lookup returns CDR1 KGHSH and CDR2 LQKENI. CDR3 region: CASSQGNRTASGNTIYF. CDR3 coding DNA: TGTGCCAGCTCACAAGGAAACAGAACAGCCTCTGGAAACACCATATATTTT.

This clone was seen a single time. The chain carries TRBV9 and TRBJ1-1, with TRBD1 matching over 8 bases. With 1 base clipped from V and 0 bases from J, the junction kept 20 bases outside the gene matches. The CDR3 is made up of 21 amino acids. From germline, CDR1 is SGDLS and CDR2 YYNGEE. CDR3 region: CASSVPRGRLAQGGVNTEAFF. As DNA, the CDR3 is TGTGCCAGCAGCGTACCGAGGGGGCGGCTAGCACAGGGGGGTGTGAACACTGAAGCTTTCTTT.

The genes are TRBV6-1 and TRBJ2-2, with 9 bases matching TRBD1. Germline CDR1 is MNHNS and CDR2 is SASEGT. The CDR3 covers 16 residues. J gave up 2 bases and V 4 bases, and 5 bases lay outside the gene matches. CDR3 DNA: TGTGCCAGCAGTGGCCGGGACAGGGATAACACCGGGGAGCTGTTTTTT. Amino acid sequence: CASSGRDRDNTGELFF.

This chain joins TRBV28 and TRBJ2-5; 8 positions match TRBD1. The CDR3 has 16 residues. The V and J ends lost 6 bases and 4 bases, in that order; junction bases with no gene match: 13. Per the germline V gene, CDR1 is MDHEN and CDR2 is SYDVKM. This CDR3 is CASRRPGQAIRETQYF. DNA of the CDR3: TGTGCCAGCAGACGGCCGGGACAGGCGATCAGAGAGACCCAGTACTTC.

The V and J genes are TRBV4-2 and TRBJ2-3; D might be TRBD2 (5 bases). The germline V and J ends were trimmed by 1 base and 5 bases, with 13 bases remaining between them. CDR1 is LGHNA, CDR2 YNFKEQ, per germline. This CDR3 is 15 amino acids long. The CDR3: CASSQGVGVKDTQYF. CDR3 in DNA: TGTGCCAGCAGCCAAGGGGTGGGAGTAAAAGATACGCAGTATTTT.

The genes are TRBV5-1 and TRBJ2-1, with D maybe TRBD1 (6 bases). From germline, CDR1 is SGHRS and CDR2 YFSETQ. The CDR3 is 15 residues long. The germline V and J ends were trimmed by 1 base and 7 bases, with 15 bases remaining between them. The CDR3 bases are TGCGCCAGCAGCTTGCACCACAGGGTTGCAAATGAGCAGTTCTTC. This translates into CASSLHHRVANEQFF.

Only one count was recorded for this clone. CDR3 nucleotides: TGCGCCAGCAGCCAAGTAAGGACTAGCGGGATACCCCAAGAGACCCAGTACTTC. Translated: CASSQVRTSGIPQETQYF. The chain uses TRBV4-3 and TRBJ2-5, with 12 bases matching TRBD2. The V and J ends lost 1 base and 1 base, in that order; junction bases with no gene match: 7. The CDR3 consists of 18 residues. Germline CDR1 is LGHNA and CDR2 is YSLEER.